The present entry profiles one T cell receptor (beta chain) with its context. This sample is part of a study of cytotoxic CD8 clonotypes in ibrutinib-treated CLL. Across the study: The patients comprised approximately ten relapsed/refractory and about 15 treatment-naive cases, around 17 IGHV unmutated.

Profiling relied on immunoSEQ multiplex PCR, and the TCRdb table lists in-frame clones only, not all of them. The data hold some 92,000 clones, with 60% to 80% observed a single time. Germline values: CDR1 KGHSH, CDR2 LQKENI. The ends lost 5 bases at V and 5 bases at J; junction bases unmatched: 5. The CDR3 loop spans 13 amino acids. This specimen was PBMCs, taken after 24 months of ibrutinib treatment. The genes are TRBV18 and TRBJ1-1; the match to TRBD1 covers 7 bases. The TCR originated in a human donor with chronic lymphocytic leukemia. The CDR3 reads CASSLTGTTEAFF. DNA for the CDR3: TGTGCCAGCTCATTGACAGGGACTACTGAAGCTTTCTTT.